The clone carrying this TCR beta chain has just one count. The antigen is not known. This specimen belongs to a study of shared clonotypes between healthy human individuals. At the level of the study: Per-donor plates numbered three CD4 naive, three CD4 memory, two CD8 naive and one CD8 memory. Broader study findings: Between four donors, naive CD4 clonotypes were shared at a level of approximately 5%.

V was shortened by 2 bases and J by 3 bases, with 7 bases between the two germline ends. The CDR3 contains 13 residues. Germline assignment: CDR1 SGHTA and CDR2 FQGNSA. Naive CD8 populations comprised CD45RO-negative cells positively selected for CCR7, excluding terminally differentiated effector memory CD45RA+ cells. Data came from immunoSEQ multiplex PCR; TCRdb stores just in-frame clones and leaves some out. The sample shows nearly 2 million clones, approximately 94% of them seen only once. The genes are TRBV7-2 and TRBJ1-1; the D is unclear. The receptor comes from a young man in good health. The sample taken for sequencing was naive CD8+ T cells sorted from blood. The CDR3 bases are TGTGCCAGCAGCTTATTGGCAGACACTGAAGCTTTCTTT. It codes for CASSLLADTEAFF.